A single sample gave rise to the 25 T cell receptor beta chains below, sequenced in a study of Tregs in tolerant kidney transplant recipients. Assay used: immunoSEQ multiplex PCR; TCRdb lists only in-frame clones, some missing. The sample yields some 4,000 clones, 80% to 90% seen once. The source material was Tregs from blood, sampled before the transplant. All receptors come from a human donor who received a combined kidney and bone marrow transplant.

The chain is built from TRBV11-2 and TRBJ1-2; D might be TRBD1 (6 bases). This CDR3 has 14 amino acids. Between the trimmed V and J ends, which lost 7 bases and 8 bases, there was a span of 20 bases. Germline V CDR1 and CDR2: SGHAT, FQNNGV. CDR3 nucleotide sequence: TGTGCCAGCATGCCGACGGGGGGCGCGTTGGGCTACACCTTC. Amino acids: CASMPTGGALGYTF.

The V call is TRBV10-3, the J call TRBJ2-7; 9 nucleotides align to TRBD2. Unmatched junction bases numbered 17, after V lost 10 bases and J lost 7 bases. The CDR3 covers 15 residues. CDR1 ENHRY and CDR2 SYGVKD come from the germline V gene. The CDR3 nucleotides read TGTGCCACTACCGGGACTAGCTACCAAAGTGGGGAGCAGTACTTC. It encodes CATTGTSYQSGEQYF.

The chain couples TRBV29-1 to TRBJ1-1; no reliable D call. The CDR3 loop spans 14 amino acids. V was cut by 2 bases and J by 1 base, with 11 bases left in between. CDR1 is SQVTM and CDR2 is ANQGSEA in the germline V gene. CDR3 region: CSVELVRGNTEAFF. In nucleotides, the CDR3 is TGCAGCGTTGAATTGGTGCGGGGGAACACTGAAGCTTTCTTT.

The chain joins TRBV6-5 to TRBJ1-1; tentative D call: TRBD1 (6 bases). V was clipped by 6 bases and J by 7 bases, with 15 bases between them. Germline V lookup: CDR1 MNHEY, CDR2 SVGAGI. CDR3 length equals 13 residues. The chain's CDR3 is CASRPGTGSEAFF. The CDR3 nucleotides read TGTGCCAGCAGACCGGGAACAGGGAGTGAAGCTTTCTTT.

The chain has TRBV28 and TRBJ2-7; the match to TRBD2 covers 13 bases. The J segment lost 11 bases and the V segment lost 1 base, leaving 8 bases of the junction unmatched. This CDR3 has 15 residues. The germline V gene has CDR1 MDHEN and CDR2 SYDVKM. DNA of the CDR3: TGTGCCAGCAGTTTATTGGGGACTAGCGGGACCCCGGAGTACTTC. Protein product: CASSLLGTSGTPEYF. Full variable domain (remainder filled in from reference TRBV28 and TRBJ2-7): DVKVTQSSRYLVKRTGEKVFLECVQDMDHENMFWYRQDPGLGLRLIYFSYDVKMKEKGDIPEGYSVSREKKERFSLILESASTNQTSMYLCASSLLGTSGTPEYFGPGTRLTVT.

V is TRBV7-2 and J is TRBJ1-5; tentatively, D is TRBD1 (6 bases). Germline V gives CDR1 SGHTA, CDR2 FQGNSA. V was cut by 4 bases and J by 0 bases, with 16 bases left in between. The CDR3 is made up of 17 amino acids. CDR3 in amino acids: CASSSPVDSYSNQPQHF. The DNA for the CDR3 is TGTGCCAGCAGCTCCCCAGTGGACAGCTATAGCAATCAGCCCCAGCATTTT.

This sequence joins TRBV27 and TRBJ2-1; 11 nucleotides line up with TRBD2. J lost 8 bases, V lost 6 bases, and 30 bases had no gene match. The germline V gene encodes CDR1 MNHEY and CDR2 SMNVEV (reference sequence). The CDR3 has 22 amino acids. The CDR3: CASRDFSRKGALAGVRLDEQFF. Written as DNA, the CDR3 is TGTGCCAGCAGAGATTTTAGTCGGAAGGGGGCACTAGCGGGAGTTAGGCTGGATGAGCAGTTCTTC.

V gene TRBV9 combines with J gene TRBJ2-3; D is perhaps TRBD2 (5 bases). The CDR3 covers 15 residues. Germline V lookup: CDR1 SGDLS, CDR2 YYNGEE. V was cut by 1 base and J by 1 base, with 10 bases left in between. CDR3 residues: CASSVSVGGTDTQYF. In DNA form, the CDR3 reads TGTGCCAGCAGCGTATCGGTGGGAGGCACAGATACGCAGTATTTT.

V and J are TRBV28 and TRBJ2-3, with a possible D match to TRBD1 (5 bases). The CDR3 loop spans 15 amino acids. The germline CDR1 and CDR2 sequences are MDHEN and SYDVKM. V dropped 5 bases and J dropped 2 bases, with 14 bases sitting between them. In DNA, the CDR3 is TGTGCCAGCAGTCCCCACGACAGTTTCACAGATACGCAGTATTTT. It is translated as CASSPHDSFTDTQYF. Using reference TRBV28 and TRBJ2-3 for the parts outside the CDR3, the full variable domain is DVKVTQSSRYLVKRTGEKVFLECVQDMDHENMFWYRQDPGLGLRLIYFSYDVKMKEKGDIPEGYSVSREKKERFSLILESASTNQTSMYLCASSPHDSFTDTQYFGPGTRLTVL.

V and J are TRBV19 and TRBJ2-6, with 11 bases that match TRBD1. CDR3 length: 18 residues. J gave up 0 bases and V 7 bases, and 8 bases lay outside the gene matches. Germline CDR1 is LNHDA and CDR2 is SQIVND (reference sequence). Here the CDR3 reads CASTRDRGDHSGANVLTF. The CDR3 DNA reads TGTGCCAGTACCCGGGACAGGGGGGACCACTCTGGGGCCAACGTCCTGACTTTC.

As for this clone: The junction shows a germline mismatch at one end, possibly a read error. This CDR3 is also generated by other DNA sequences in the sample. This chain links TRBV27 with TRBJ1-2; no clear D. CDR3 length: 15 residues. Germline CDR1 is MNHEY and CDR2 is SMNVEV (reference sequence). The CDR3, as DNA: TGTGCTAGCAGTCGCTCGGGGTTGTCCGGAGATGGCTACACCTTC. This gives the protein CASSRSGLSGDGYTF.

The chain couples TRBV29-1 to TRBJ1-1, with 10 bases matching TRBD1. The CDR3 contains 13 residues. Germline CDR1 reads SQVTM; CDR2 reads ANQGSEA. J lost 6 bases, V lost 4 bases, and 5 bases had no gene match. The CDR3 region is CSVAGTGVAEAFF. In nucleotides, the CDR3 is TGCAGCGTTGCCGGGACAGGGGTGGCTGAAGCTTTCTTT.

This clone was detected only once. V is TRBV19 and J is TRBJ2-3; 9 bases line up with TRBD1. The CDR3 is 17 residues long. Germline V gene data show CDR1 as LNHDA and CDR2 as SQIVND (reference sequence). The CDR3 loop reads CATSIPGTGSSTDTQYF. CDR3 bases: TGTGCAACCAGTATACCCGGGACAGGGTCTAGCACAGATACGCAGTATTTT.

The chain is built from TRBV5-1 and TRBJ2-1; 15 positions agree with TRBD2. The CDR3 runs 16 residues. Losses at the gene ends were 4 bases for V and 7 bases for J; bases not matched to a gene: 6. The germline V gene encodes CDR1 SGHRS and CDR2 YFSETQ. CDR3 DNA: TGCGCCAGCAGCGTAGGGGGACTAGCGGGAGGAAATGAGCAGTTCTTC. Amino acid sequence: CASSVGGLAGGNEQFF.

V gene TRBV6-6 combines with J gene TRBJ2-7; TRBD2 is a possible D gene (5 bases). CDR1 and CDR2 (germline): MNHNY, SVGAGI (reference sequence). The length of the CDR3 is 16 residues. V dropped 0 bases and J dropped 1 base, with 13 bases sitting between them. Here the CDR3 DNA reads TGTGCCAGCAGTTACTCTCCCGGACTCCTATCCTACGAGCAGTACTTC. Translation gives CASSYSPGLLSYEQYF.

The table lists this clone with a count of one. The chain joins TRBV2 to TRBJ2-1, with TRBD2 matching over 13 bases. This CDR3 contains 20 residues. The J segment lost 6 bases and the V segment lost 2 bases, leaving 16 bases of the junction unmatched. Looked up from germline, CDR1 is SNHLY and CDR2 is FYNNEI. This CDR3 reads CASSEWLLAGGPVWSNEQFF. The CDR3 DNA reads as TGTGCCAGCAGTGAATGGTTACTAGCGGGAGGGCCGGTTTGGAGCAATGAGCAGTTCTTC.

The chain has TRBV7-2 and TRBJ2-7, with D perhaps matching TRBD1 (6 bases). The germline V and J ends were trimmed by 1 base and 7 bases, with 14 bases remaining between them. This CDR3 is 14 amino acids long. Per the germline V gene, CDR1 is SGHTA and CDR2 is FQGNSA. This CDR3 reads CASSLGGRGEEQYF. The CDR3 nucleotides read TGTGCCAGCAGCTTAGGGGGGCGAGGTGAAGAGCAGTACTTC. The variable domain in full, with the rest retrieved from reference TRBV7-2 and TRBJ2-7, is GAGVSQSPSNKVTEKGKDVELRCDPISGHTALYWYRQSLGQGLEFLIYFQGNSAPDKSGLPSDRFSAERTGGSVSTLTIQRTQQEDSAVYLCASSLGGRGEEQYFGPGTRLTVT.

V usage is TRBV4-1 and J usage is TRBJ2-2; 8 bases map to TRBD1. Trimming at V came to 2 bases and at J to 0 bases, leaving 8 bases not matched to a gene. Germline CDR1 MGHRA, CDR2 YSYEKL. The CDR3 runs 18 residues. The CDR3 sequence is CASSQLTGGYANTGELFF. The CDR3 nucleotides are TGCGCCAGCAGCCAACTTACAGGGGGGTATGCGAACACCGGGGAGCTGTTTTTT.

The gene calls are TRBV28 and TRBJ2-7, with D possibly TRBD1 on 6 matching bases. Germline CDR1 and CDR2: MDHEN and SYDVKM. CDR3 length: 14 amino acids. V was cut by 6 bases and J by 3 bases, with 15 bases left in between. CDR3 sequence: CASSSHREIYEQYF. The CDR3 region has the DNA TGTGCCAGCAGCTCTCACAGGGAAATCTACGAGCAGTACTTC.

The V call is TRBV30, the J call TRBJ2-7; 10 bases fit TRBD1. The V gene end was trimmed by 8 bases and the J gene end by 4 bases; junction bases not matched to a gene: 8. The CDR3 spans 13 residues. Germline CDR1 GTSNPN, CDR2 SVGIG (reference sequence). The CDR3 loop is CATSPGQGYEQYF. DNA for the CDR3: TGTGCCACCTCCCCGGGACAGGGGTACGAGCAGTACTTC.

This sequence joins TRBV5-1 and TRBJ2-3; a possible D gene is TRBD1 (5 bases). Trimming left V 4 bases short and J 4 bases short, with 13 bases between. Germline values: CDR1 SGHRS, CDR2 YFSETQ. CDR3 length equals 14 residues. DNA for the CDR3: TGCGCCAGCAGCCCCGCGACAGAATCAGATACGCAGTATTTT. Residues: CASSPATESDTQYF.

The V and J genes are TRBV5-1 and TRBJ2-2, with 9 bases lining up with TRBD2. CDR3 length: 15 residues. V was pared by 4 bases and J by 5 bases, with 6 bases of the junction left unmatched. Germline V gene sequence: CDR1 SGHRS, CDR2 YFSETQ. The CDR3 loop is CASSVSGSVTGELFF. The CDR3 nucleotides are TGCGCCAGCAGCGTTAGCGGGAGTGTAACCGGGGAGCTGTTTTTT.

The CDR3 sequence is CASSLELAGGNEQFF. As DNA, the CDR3 is TGTGCCAGCAGCTTAGAACTAGCGGGGGGGAATGAGCAGTTCTTC. The chain has TRBV5-4 and TRBJ2-1, with 13 bases that match TRBD2. Per germline, CDR1 SGHNT and CDR2 YYREEE (reference sequence). Trimming took 2 bases from V and 7 from J; bases not matched to a gene: 3. This CDR3 spans 15 amino acids.

This clone was counted only a few times. The chain is built from TRBV19 and TRBJ1-5; 7 bases fit TRBD1. The germline V gene encodes CDR1 LNHDA and CDR2 SQIVND (reference sequence). The CDR3 is made up of 14 amino acids. J was trimmed by 9 bases and V by 7 bases; bases with no gene match: 12. This CDR3 reads CASTEGAGNWPQHF. DNA of the CDR3: TGTGCCAGTACGGAGGGGGCAGGGAATTGGCCCCAGCATTTT.

This sequence joins TRBV27 and TRBJ1-2, with TRBD1 as a possible D gene (6 bases). V lost 5 bases to trimming and J lost 3 bases, with 13 bases between them. Germline CDR1 MNHEY, CDR2 SMNVEV (reference sequence). This CDR3 has 14 amino acids. CDR3 loop: CASSPRDKDYGYTF. Here the CDR3 DNA reads TGTGCCAGCAGTCCCAGGGACAAGGACTATGGCTACACCTTC.